This TCR beta chain derives from a study of cytomegalovirus exposure and HLA in healthy donors. This CDR3 has 15 residues. V was pared by 0 bases and J by 6 bases, with 16 bases between. Germline CDR1 and CDR2: SGDLS and YYNGEE. With regard to this clone: Its target is not known.

Overall study results and limits: For most subjects, TCR beta sequences were reported to predict HLA-A and HLA-B alleles with accuracy. Certain sequence variants were highly shared and formed a cluster, and this cluster was likely a sequencing artifact. Later work associated over 15,000 TCR beta sequences with HLA alleles at 0.05 false discovery rate. Investigators reported over 150 TCR beta chains as tied to cytomegalovirus.

It was with 60 Vbeta and 13 Jbeta primers that the PCR ran. Produced via immunoSEQ multiplex PCR; TCRdb's table is partial and in-frame only. The sample lists approximately 160,000 clones, 65% to 90% occurring once. Sequencing was performed on PBMCs. The TCR sequence derives from a human donor in good health. J is TRBJ2-7 and V is TRBV9; D not resolved. In nucleotides, the CDR3 is TGTGCCAGCAGCGTAGAACCCGTCGGGTCGGGCGAGCAGTACTTC. Amino acids: CASSVEPVGSGEQYF.